This T cell receptor beta chain was found in a study of blood T cell repertoires in COVID-19. About the research overall: PBMCs, B-cell-depleted T cells, or T cells provided the cDNA or gDNA that made up the material.

This clone was seen a handful of times. Source study methods: Reference gene primer amplification gave estimated nucleated cell counts. Generated by immunoSEQ multiplex PCR, the TCRdb table keeps only in-frame clones and is missing some. V and J calls and clone size are given by that table; D and trimming were obtained from the DNA. Of about 230,000 clones in the sample, about 85% were seen once. Sequenced material: peripheral blood. This TCR was sampled from a woman older than 75 with acute or convalescent COVID-19.

The CDR3 here is CASSLKRTSGNTGELFF. The CDR3 coding sequence is TGTGCCAGCAGCTTAAAGCGGACTAGCGGGAACACCGGGGAGCTGTTTTTT. The J gene is TRBJ2-2, the V gene TRBV7-6; 10 bases align to TRBD2. The germline V gene encodes CDR1 SGHVS and CDR2 FNYEAQ. CDR3 length: 17 amino acids. Losses at the gene ends were 2 bases for V and 1 base for J; bases not matched to a gene: 4.